The text below deals with one TCR beta chain. V lost 6 bases, J lost 8 bases, and 18 bases lay in between. The germline V gene encodes CDR1 SGHDT and CDR2 YYEEEE. This CDR3 spans 14 amino acids. This sample is drawn from a study of patients and donors after allogeneic stem cell transplantation. TCRdb used MiXCR to reprocess the RT-PCR reads, holding one entry per CDR3 protein. The repertoire holds 150,000 or so distinct CDR3 sequences, with 24% as singletons. The TCR originated in a human donor who was either an allogeneic HSCT recipient or a stem cell or donor lymphocyte infusion donor (not recorded which). It is not recorded whose cells these are; they may come from a transplant donor. Sequencing was done on a sample of blood, either unsorted or a sorted T cell fraction (not recorded which). The V gene is TRBV5-6, the J gene TRBJ2-1, with D perhaps being TRBD1 or TRBD2 (6 bases each). CDR3: CASTLGGPGDEQFF. The CDR3 DNA reads as TGTGCCAGCACCCTGGGGGGCCCAGGGGATGAGCAGTTCTTC.